This T cell receptor (beta chain) was recorded in a study of regulatory T cells in long-lasting Graves disease. General study findings and limits: Owing to a sample size that was small, accuracy may have been reduced. Among the persistent patients, 2,741 public clonotypes were shared, more than the roughly 970 shared among new patients. Patients whose Graves' disease persisted exhibited lower TCR diversity than those newly diagnosed. Researchers examined only peripheral blood and not thyroid tissue.

iRepertoire HTBI primers and Arm-PCR of CDR3 regions built TCR beta libraries. TCRdb reprocessed the multiplex PCR reads with MiXCR, giving one entry per CDR3 protein. The data contain about 660,000 distinct CDR3 sequences, 25% to 35% of them seen just once; the ten biggest clones take up 40% to 55%. Time point described: persistent/refractory GD, antithyroid drugs over 5 years with positive TRAb. With RNA extracted from PBMCs as input, the TCR library was made. As to this clonotype: Its cognate antigen is unknown.

Germline CDR1 and CDR2: SQVTM and ANQGSEA. This CDR3 has 10 amino acids. Trimming left V 6 bases short and J 5 bases short, with 5 bases between. The sample here was peripheral blood mononuclear cells (PBMCs), taken when the disease was refractory, from a patient treated with antithyroid drugs. The chain couples TRBV29-1 to TRBJ2-4; D call uncertain. The TCR was taken from a female donor with Graves disease. CDR3: CSVQQNIQYF. Written as DNA, the CDR3 is TGCAGCGTCCAACAAAACATTCAGTACTTC.